Each of the 3 T cell receptor beta chains below was sequenced from the same sample in a study of cytomegalovirus exposure and HLA in healthy donors. The PCR contained 60 Vbeta and 13 Jbeta primers. Produced via immunoSEQ multiplex PCR; TCRdb's table is partial and in-frame only. The data contain over 85,000 clones, more than 65% of them singletons. Source material: PBMCs. The receptors were gathered from a man aged 25-45 years in good health and CMV-seropositive.

The chain couples TRBV6-1 to TRBJ2-3; 13 bases line up with TRBD2. Germline V gene lookup returns CDR1 MNHNS and CDR2 SASEGT. V was pared by 4 bases and J by 2 bases, with 15 bases of the junction left unmatched. This CDR3 contains 20 residues. Here the CDR3 reads CASSATQLAGGPLDTDTQYF. CDR3 nucleotide sequence: TGTGCCAGCAGTGCAACCCAACTAGCGGGGGGGCCTCTCGACACAGATACGCAGTATTTT.

The J gene is TRBJ2-4, the V gene TRBV7-2; weak D call: TRBD1 (6 bases). Germline-derived CDR1 and CDR2 are SGHTA and FQGNSA. V gave up 0 bases and J gave up 1 base, with 10 bases separating them. This CDR3 has 16 amino acids. The chain's CDR3 is CASSLAGQGAKNIQYF. Here the CDR3 DNA reads TGTGCCAGCAGCTTAGCAGGGCAGGGGGCCAAAAACATTCAGTACTTC.

The chain is built from TRBV5-1 and TRBJ1-2, with TRBD1 matching 7 bases. J was trimmed by 6 bases and V by 0 bases; bases with no gene match: 5. Germline values: CDR1 SGHRS, CDR2 YFSETQ. The length of the CDR3 is 14 residues. DNA for the CDR3: TGCGCCAGCAGCTTGGCCAGGGGGGAGGATGGCTACACCTTC. It codes for CASSLARGEDGYTF.